This passage covers 26 T cell receptor beta chains from one sample sequenced in a study of shared T cell receptors in the human thymus. The protocol was immunoSEQ multiplex PCR, while the TCRdb copy is restricted to in-frame clones and leaves out a portion. This sample has hundreds of thousands of clones, with about 90% found just once. These same records also appear under a second study, on human thymus T cells.

Sequences were obtained from thymocytes. The source of these receptors is a boy under three years old with a congenital heart defect.

This clone occurred a few times. The chain joins TRBV7-6 to TRBJ1-4, with D perhaps matching TRBD1 (6 bases). CDR3 length: 15 residues. CDR1 is SGHVS, CDR2 FNYEAQ, per germline. Trimming stripped 1 base from V and 5 bases from J, with 11 bases between. The CDR3 reads CASSLGEGVNEKLFF. Written as DNA, the CDR3 is TGTGCCAGCAGCTTAGGGGAGGGGGTGAATGAAAAACTGTTTTTT.

This rearrangement joins TRBV27 to TRBJ1-2; TRBD1 might be the D (6 bases). The CDR3 totals 14 residues. V gave up 2 bases and J gave up 8 bases, with 15 bases separating them. In germline, CDR1 is MNHEY, CDR2 SMNVEV (reference sequence). As DNA, the CDR3 is TGTGCCAGCAGTTTAGACAAGGGAAGGGGGGGCTACACCTTC. Translated: CASSLDKGRGGYTF.

The chain is built from TRBV6-5 and TRBJ2-7, with 7 bases aligning to TRBD2. In germline, CDR1 is MNHEY, CDR2 SVGAGI. Trimming removed 2 bases from V and 7 bases from J; junction bases left unmatched: 11. This CDR3 is built from 15 residues. The CDR3 coding sequence is TGTGCCAGCAGTTACGGGGGAGGGAGGGCCGGGGAGCAGTACTTC. This translates into CASSYGGGRAGEQYF.

In nucleotides, the CDR3 is TGTGCCAGCAGTTTAAAGCAGGGTCGGAGCAATCAGCCCCAGCATTTT. It yields the protein CASSLKQGRSNQPQHF. This chain uses TRBV27 with TRBJ1-5; possible D gene TRBD1, 5 bases. Trimming left V 2 bases short and J 1 base short, with 12 bases between. The CDR3 is made up of 16 amino acids. Germline lookup yields CDR1 MNHEY and CDR2 SMNVEV (reference sequence).

The chain carries TRBV14 and TRBJ2-5, with TRBD2 identical over 10 bases. This CDR3 comprises 15 residues. Unmatched junction bases numbered 11, after V lost 10 bases and J lost 3 bases. CDR1 SGHDN and CDR2 FVKESK come from the germline V gene. CDR3 protein: CATLSGLAFEETQYF. For the CDR3, the DNA is TGTGCCACTTTATCGGGACTAGCGTTCGAAGAGACCCAGTACTTC.

The V and J genes are TRBV5-1 and TRBJ2-3; 11 nucleotides align to TRBD2. The CDR3 runs 16 residues. V gave up 0 bases and J gave up 3 bases; unmatched junction bases: 3. From germline, CDR1 is SGHRS and CDR2 YFSETQ. The CDR3 DNA reads TGCGCCAGCAGCTTGGTTACTAGCGGGAGTACAGATACGCAGTATTTT. Its protein is CASSLVTSGSTDTQYF.

The CDR3 spells CASSANRPDSYNEQFF. CDR3 DNA sequence: TGTGCCAGCAGTGCGAATAGACCGGACAGCTACAATGAGCAGTTCTTC. This chain uses TRBV25-1 with TRBJ2-1; D is perhaps TRBD1 (6 bases). CDR3 length: 16 amino acids. Per germline, CDR1 MGHDK and CDR2 SYGVNS. V lost 4 bases and J lost 3, with 16 bases in between.

CDR3 residues: CASSYSKPTVGAFF. For the CDR3, the DNA is TGTGCCAGCAGTTACTCGAAGCCAACCGTCGGGGCTTTCTTT. The gene calls are TRBV6-5 and TRBJ1-1, with unresolved D. The CDR3 is 14 residues long. The germline CDR1 and CDR2 sequences are MNHEY and SVGAGI. Deletions cut 0 bases from V and 11 bases from J, with 16 bases between.

Here the CDR3 reads CASSRLANEQFF. The CDR3 DNA sequence: TGTGCCAGCAGCCGACTAGCAAATGAGCAGTTCTTC. This chain connects TRBV9 to TRBJ2-1; 7 positions match TRBD2. The CDR3 extends over 12 amino acids. From germline, CDR1 is SGDLS and CDR2 YYNGEE. V lost 4 bases to trimming and J lost 7 bases; unmatched junction nucleotides: 2.

The chain carries TRBV28 and TRBJ1-1, with D possibly being TRBD1 (5 bases). The ends were cut back, 6 bases at V and 1 base at J, with 15 bases in the middle. CDR1 MDHEN and CDR2 SYDVKM come from the germline V gene. The CDR3 is 15 residues long. The CDR3 loop reads CASSPLGGSNTEAFF. DNA for the CDR3: TGTGCCAGCAGCCCCCTCGGGGGGTCGAACACTGAAGCTTTCTTT.

The rearrangement uses TRBV6-6 and TRBJ1-2; 9 bases agree with TRBD1. The V gene's germline CDR1 is MNHNY and CDR2 SVGAGI (reference sequence). The CDR3 totals 13 residues. Trimming cost V 5 bases and J 8 bases; bases outside gene matches: 6. CDR3: CASSRDRAHGYTF. The CDR3 nucleotides are TGTGCCAGCAGTCGGGACAGGGCGCACGGCTACACCTTC.

The rearrangement joins TRBV27 to TRBJ2-6; TRBD1 matches at 7 bases. The CDR3 sequence is 16 residues long. CDR1 and CDR2 (germline): MNHEY, SMNVEV (reference sequence). J lost 0 bases, V lost 4 bases, and 3 bases had no gene match. This chain's CDR3 is CASSSTGLSGANVLTF. The CDR3 DNA reads TGTGCCAGCAGTTCGACAGGGCTCTCTGGGGCCAACGTCCTGACTTTC.

This chain links TRBV5-1 with TRBJ2-1; D gene unclear. CDR1 is SGHRS and CDR2 is YFSETQ in the germline V gene. V shed 0 bases and J shed 0 bases, with 7 bases lying between them. CDR3 size: 15 residues. The CDR3 region has the DNA TGCGCCAGCAGCTTGGGCGCTCGCTCCTACAATGAGCAGTTCTTC. Amino acid sequence: CASSLGARSYNEQFF.

The rearrangement links TRBV5-1 to TRBJ1-2, with TRBD1 identical over 8 bases. Germline-derived CDR1 and CDR2 are SGHRS and YFSETQ. This CDR3 region has 17 residues. V shed 0 bases and J 3 bases; nucleotides not matched to a gene: 10. CDR3: CASSLDLLDRVDYGYTF. CDR3 in DNA: TGCGCCAGCAGCTTGGACCTTTTGGACAGGGTGGACTATGGCTACACCTTC. Full variable domain (missing parts from reference TRBV5-1 and TRBJ1-2): KAGVTQTPRYLIKTRGQQVTLSCSPISGHRSVSWYQQTPGQGLQFLFEYFSETQRNKGNFPGRFSGRQFSNSRSEMNVSTLELGDSALYLCASSLDLLDRVDYGYTFGSGTRLTVV.

CDR3 amino acids: CASSDSRGQGAETQYF. CDR3 coding DNA: TGTGCCAGCAGTGACTCGAGGGGGCAGGGGGCAGAGACCCAGTACTTC. The chain couples TRBV6-4 to TRBJ2-5; TRBD1 agrees at 8 bases. Germline V gene lookup returns CDR1 MRHNA and CDR2 SNTAGT. CDR3 length: 16 residues. V lost 0 bases, J lost 4 bases, and 7 bases stayed unmatched.

In nucleotides, the CDR3 is TGTGCCAGTAGTATCCCGTCGCAGGGGGGAGTGTATGGCTACACCTTC. Amino acids: CASSIPSQGGVYGYTF. V and J are TRBV19 and TRBJ1-2; 7 nucleotides align to TRBD1. The CDR3 runs to 16 residues. After removal of 3 bases from V and 5 bases from J, the junction contained 12 bases not matched to a gene. CDR1 is LNHDA and CDR2 is SQIVND in the germline V gene (reference sequence).

V and J are TRBV6-1 and TRBJ1-4, with D maybe TRBD1 (6 bases). The CDR3 length is 15 residues. Per germline, CDR1 MNHNS and CDR2 SASEGT. The germline V and J ends were trimmed by 8 bases and 7 bases, with 20 bases remaining between them. DNA for the CDR3: TGTGCCAGCGCCGCGACAGGTTTAGGGGGTGAAAAACTGTTTTTT. Its protein product is CASAATGLGGEKLFF.

This chain joins TRBV13 and TRBJ2-7; tentatively, D is TRBD2 (6 bases). The CDR3 runs to 16 residues. CDR1 is PRHDT, CDR2 FYEKMQ, per germline (reference sequence). The ends were cut back, 2 bases at V and 2 bases at J, with 16 bases in the middle. CDR3 loop: CASSLYGGVEAYEQYF. CDR3 coding DNA: TGTGCCAGCAGCTTATATGGCGGGGTCGAGGCCTACGAGCAGTACTTC.

In its sample, this clone was seen once. The rearrangement joins TRBV5-1 to TRBJ1-4; D is unclear. CDR1 and CDR2 from the germline V gene are SGHRS and YFSETQ. This CDR3 comprises 16 residues. The V gene lost 0 bases and the J gene lost 7 bases, with 16 bases spanning the gap. Here the CDR3 DNA reads TGCGCCAGCAGCTTGGAAGTCCAGGCCGGCCCTGAAAAACTGTTTTTT. It yields the protein CASSLEVQAGPEKLFF.

In the case of this clone: The junction does not match germline at one end; this may be a read error. The chain employs TRBV9 and TRBJ1-1; possibly TRBD1 for D (6 bases). Per the germline V gene, CDR1 is SGDLS and CDR2 is YYNGEE. This CDR3 has 15 amino acids. As DNA, the CDR3 is TGTGCCAGCAACGTATTACAGGGAAACAACACTGAAGCTTTCTTT. Residues: CASNVLQGNNTEAFF.

The table lists this clone with a few counts. The chain combines TRBV19 with TRBJ1-1; D is possibly TRBD1 (5 bases). The CDR3 extends over 13 amino acids. Trimming cost V 3 bases and J 3 bases, with 8 bases left between them. Germline V gene sequence: CDR1 LNHDA, CDR2 SQIVND (reference sequence). The CDR3 protein is CASSIPGYTEAFF. DNA of the CDR3: TGTGCCAGTAGTATTCCAGGGTACACTGAAGCTTTCTTT. Based on the CDR3 plus reference TRBV19 and TRBJ1-1, the full variable domain is DGGITQSPKYLFRKEGQNVTLSCEQNLNHDAMYWYRQDPGQGLRLIYYSQIVNDFQKGDIAEGYSVSREKKESFPLTVTSAQKNPTAFYLCASSIPGYTEAFFGQGTRLTVV.

The chain recombines TRBV4-2 with TRBJ1-2; a possible D gene is TRBD1 (6 bases). The CDR3 totals 15 residues. Trimming cost V 0 bases and J 0 bases, with 8 bases left between them. Looked up from germline, CDR1 is LGHNA and CDR2 is YNFKEQ. CDR3 loop: CASSQDRGPNYGYTF. The CDR3 DNA sequence: TGTGCCAGCAGCCAAGACAGGGGACCTAACTATGGCTACACCTTC.

The chain combines TRBV19 with TRBJ2-7; D might be TRBD1 (5 bases). The CDR3 is made up of 14 amino acids. CDR1 is LNHDA, CDR2 SQIVND, per germline (reference sequence). The V gene lost 3 bases and the J gene lost 3 bases, with 12 bases spanning the gap. Here the CDR3 reads CASSIGASLYEQYF. CDR3 sequence (DNA): TGTGCCAGTAGTATTGGGGCGTCCCTCTACGAGCAGTACTTC.

The chain links TRBV7-8 to TRBJ2-4; tentatively, D is TRBD1 (6 bases). V was trimmed by 5 bases and J by 0 bases, leaving 23 bases between them. This CDR3 contains 19 residues. Germline lookup yields CDR1 SGHVS and CDR2 FQNEAQ. The CDR3: CASSHSWPDSQLAKNIQYF. In DNA form, the CDR3 reads TGTGCCAGCAGCCATAGCTGGCCGGACAGTCAACTAGCCAAAAACATTCAGTACTTC.

The gene calls are TRBV30 and TRBJ2-7; tentatively, D is TRBD1 (5 bases). The V and J ends lost 0 bases and 4 bases respectively, with 16 bases between them. The CDR3 contains 15 residues. Germline loops: CDR1 GTSNPN, CDR2 SVGIG (reference sequence). The CDR3 here is CAWSVGWTKGYEQYF. The CDR3 DNA reads TGTGCCTGGAGTGTTGGGTGGACAAAGGGGTACGAGCAGTACTTC.

This clone occurred once. The chain joins TRBV11-2 to TRBJ1-1; 8 bases map to TRBD1. CDR3 length equals 15 residues. With V trimmed by 4 bases and J by 4 bases, 8 bases remained unmatched. Germline CDR1 and CDR2: SGHAT and FQNNGV. The DNA for the CDR3 is TGTGCCAGCAGCTCCCGCAAACAGGGGGGCACTGAAGCTTTCTTT. Protein sequence: CASSSRKQGGTEAFF.